The TCR beta chain under discussion was sequenced for a study of Tregs in tolerant kidney transplant recipients. About this clone: Its target is unknown.

Study outcomes and limitations: Expanding Tregs on activated donor B cells appeared to best identify donor-specific TCRbeta clones.

Produced via immunoSEQ multiplex PCR; TCRdb's table is partial and in-frame only. Of about 18,000 clones listed, 65% to 90% were seen once; the top ten hold more than 2%. V was trimmed by 3 bases and J by 7 bases, leaving 9 bases between them. Germline loops: CDR1 SGHDN, CDR2 FVKESK. This CDR3 is 12 amino acids long. The sequence derives from a human donor in good health. The chain has TRBV14 and TRBJ2-5; D is uncertain. Sequencing was done on a sample of Tregs from blood. The CDR3 here is CASSHRGWTQYF. CDR3 bases: TGTGCCAGCAGCCACCGAGGTTGGACCCAGTACTTC.